This T cell receptor (beta chain) emerged from a study of preoperative IRX-2 immunotherapy in early breast cancer. This clone was seen once. The assay was immunoSEQ multiplex PCR, and TCRdb's table has in-frame clones only and misses some. The sample has about 98,000 clones, more than 80% seen once. CDR1 is WSHSY and CDR2 is SAAADI in the germline V gene. V lost 2 bases and J 3 bases, leaving 5 bases between the germline ends. The CDR3 has 13 residues. Treatment defined: preoperative locoregional IRX-2 cytokine immunotherapy. The sample here was tumor tissue, taken after IRX-2 immunotherapy. J is TRBJ2-1 and V is TRBV10-2; D not resolved. The receptor's source is a human donor with breast cancer. Written as DNA, the CDR3 is TGCGCCAGCAGTGAGAGTCGCTACAATGAGCAGTTCTTC. It yields the protein CASSESRYNEQFF.